This TCR beta chain was found in a study of T cell changes during pregnancy in multiple sclerosis. The assay was immunoSEQ multiplex PCR, and TCRdb's table has in-frame clones only and misses some. The sample records 40,000 to 60,000 clones, more than 85% being singletons. Sequenced material: peripheral blood, taken after pregnancy. The origin of this receptor is a female donor with multiple sclerosis, enrolled in a pregnancy study.

DNA for the CDR3: TGTGCCAGCGGTCGGGACAGCTTCACCGGGGAGCTGTTTTTT. It is translated as CASGRDSFTGELFF. This chain joins TRBV7-3 and TRBJ2-2; TRBD1 agrees at 7 bases. V shed 8 bases, J shed 4 bases, and the junction held 7 bases outside the gene matches. Germline-derived CDR1 and CDR2 are SGHTA and FQGTGA. The CDR3 runs 14 residues.